The clone carrying this TCR beta chain was seen more than once but under ten times. What it binds is unknown. TCRdb re-analysed the 5' RACE reads in MiXCR, keeping a single row per CDR3 protein. The sample has roughly 340,000 distinct CDR3 sequences; 15% to 20% are singletons. The data originate from a study of T-cell memory formation after mild COVID-19. Deletions cut 0 bases from V and 5 bases from J, with 11 bases between. Looked up from germline, CDR1 is SGHRS and CDR2 is YFSETQ. The CDR3 has 14 residues. Study observations and caveats: SARS-CoV-2 specificity was not confirmed for second-wave clones peaking on day 37. There was a balanced CD4/CD8 profile in clones contracting day 15 to 85, and later expanders leaned CD4+.

V and J are TRBV5-1 and TRBJ2-5; tentative D call: TRBD2 (6 bases). This TCR was sampled from a man aged 18 to 29 who had mild COVID-19 (a few samples of this study predate the infection). Cell type and time point are not known. Specimen: PBMCs or a T cell subset sorted from them (not recorded which). The CDR3, as DNA: TGCGCCAGCAGCTTGGAGCGGGCCGGGGAGACCCAGTACTTC. Translating it yields CASSLERAGETQYF. Using reference TRBV5-1 and TRBJ2-5 for the parts outside the CDR3, the full variable domain is KAGVTQTPRYLIKTRGQQVTLSCSPISGHRSVSWYQQTPGQGLQFLFEYFSETQRNKGNFPGRFSGRQFSNSRSEMNVSTLELGDSALYLCASSLERAGETQYFGPGTRLLVL.